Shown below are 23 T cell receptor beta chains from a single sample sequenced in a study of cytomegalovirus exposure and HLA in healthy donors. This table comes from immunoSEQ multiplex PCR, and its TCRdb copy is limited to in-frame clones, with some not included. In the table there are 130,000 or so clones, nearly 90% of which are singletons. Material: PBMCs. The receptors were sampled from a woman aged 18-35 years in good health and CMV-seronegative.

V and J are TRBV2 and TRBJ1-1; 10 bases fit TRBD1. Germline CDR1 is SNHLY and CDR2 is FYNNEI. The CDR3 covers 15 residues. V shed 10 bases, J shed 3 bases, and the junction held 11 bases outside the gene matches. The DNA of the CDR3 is TGTGCCAAAAACCGGGACAGGGGACGGGACACTGAAGCTTTCTTT. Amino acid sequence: CAKNRDRGRDTEAFF.

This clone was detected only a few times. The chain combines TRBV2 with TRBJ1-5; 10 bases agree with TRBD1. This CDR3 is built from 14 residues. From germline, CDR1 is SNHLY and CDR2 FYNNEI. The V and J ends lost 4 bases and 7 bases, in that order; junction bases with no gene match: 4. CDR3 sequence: CASSARTGGQPQHF. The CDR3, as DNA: TGTGCCAGCAGTGCACGGACAGGGGGACAGCCCCAGCATTTT. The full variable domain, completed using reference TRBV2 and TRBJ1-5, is EPEVTQTPSHQVTQMGQEVILRCVPISNHLYFYWYRQILGQKVEFLVSFYNNEISEKSEIFDDQFSVERPDGSNFTLKIRSTKLEDSAMYFCASSARTGGQPQHFGDGTRLSIL.

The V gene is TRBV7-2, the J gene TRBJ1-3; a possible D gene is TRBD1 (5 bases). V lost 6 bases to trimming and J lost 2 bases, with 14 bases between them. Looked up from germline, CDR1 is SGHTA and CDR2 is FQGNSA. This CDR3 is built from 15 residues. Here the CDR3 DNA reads TGTGCCAGCAGTCCAGGGATCTGGCCTGGAAACACCATATATTTT. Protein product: CASSPGIWPGNTIYF.

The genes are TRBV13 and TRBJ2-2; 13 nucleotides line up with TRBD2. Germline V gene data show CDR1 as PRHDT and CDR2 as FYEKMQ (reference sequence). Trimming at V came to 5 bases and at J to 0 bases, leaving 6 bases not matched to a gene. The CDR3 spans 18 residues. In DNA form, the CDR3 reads TGTGCCAGCAGCACCCGGACTAGCGGGGGCCCGAACACCGGGGAGCTGTTTTTT. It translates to CASSTRTSGGPNTGELFF.

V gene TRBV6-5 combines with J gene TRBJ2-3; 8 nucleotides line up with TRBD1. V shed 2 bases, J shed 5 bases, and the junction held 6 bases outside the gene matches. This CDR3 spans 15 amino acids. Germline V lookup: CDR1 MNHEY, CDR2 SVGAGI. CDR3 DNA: TGTGCCAGCAGTTACGGACAGGGCGTAGTAGATACGCAGTATTTT. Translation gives CASSYGQGVVDTQYF.

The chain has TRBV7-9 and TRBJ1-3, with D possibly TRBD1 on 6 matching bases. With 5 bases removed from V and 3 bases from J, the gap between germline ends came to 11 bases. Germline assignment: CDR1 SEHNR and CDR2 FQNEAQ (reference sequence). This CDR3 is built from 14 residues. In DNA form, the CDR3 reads TGTGCCAGCAGCGCACGGACAGATGGAAACACCATATATTTT. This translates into CASSARTDGNTIYF. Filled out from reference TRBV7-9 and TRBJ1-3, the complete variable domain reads DTGVSQNPRHKITKRGQNVTFRCDPISEHNRLYWYRQTLGQGPEFLTYFQNEAQLEKSRLLSDRFSAERPKGSFSTLEIQRTEQGDSAMYLCASSARTDGNTIYFGEGSWLTVV.

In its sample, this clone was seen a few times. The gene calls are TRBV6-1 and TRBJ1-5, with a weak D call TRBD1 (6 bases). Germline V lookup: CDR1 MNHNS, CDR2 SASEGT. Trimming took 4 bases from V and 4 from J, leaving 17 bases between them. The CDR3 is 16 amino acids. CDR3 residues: CASSGGVGQPNQPQHF. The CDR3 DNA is TGTGCCAGCAGTGGTGGGGTAGGACAGCCTAATCAGCCCCAGCATTTT.

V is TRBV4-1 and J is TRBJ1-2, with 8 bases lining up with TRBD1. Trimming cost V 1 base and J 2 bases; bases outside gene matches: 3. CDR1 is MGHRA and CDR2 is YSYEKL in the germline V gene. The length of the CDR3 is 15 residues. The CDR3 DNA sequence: TGCGCCAGCAGCCAAGCGACAGGGGTGAACTATGGCTACACCTTC. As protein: CASSQATGVNYGYTF.

CDR3 sequence (DNA): TGTGCCAGCAGGTCCGAGCGGGGGAGCACCGGGGAGCTGTTTTTT. Its protein product is CASRSERGSTGELFF. The chain couples TRBV2 to TRBJ2-2, with 8 bases lining up with TRBD2. The CDR3 sequence is 15 residues long. The V and J ends lost 6 bases and 4 bases, in that order; junction bases with no gene match: 7. Germline CDR1 reads SNHLY; CDR2 reads FYNNEI.

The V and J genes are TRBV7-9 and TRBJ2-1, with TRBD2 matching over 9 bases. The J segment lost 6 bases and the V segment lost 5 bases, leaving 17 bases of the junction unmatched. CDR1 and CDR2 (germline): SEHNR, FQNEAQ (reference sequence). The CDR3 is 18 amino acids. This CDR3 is CASSILSSASGVFNEQFF. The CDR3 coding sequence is TGTGCCAGCAGCATCCTTTCCAGTGCTAGCGGGGTTTTCAATGAGCAGTTCTTC. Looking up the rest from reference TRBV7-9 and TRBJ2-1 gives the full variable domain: DTGVSQNPRHKITKRGQNVTFRCDPISEHNRLYWYRQTLGQGPEFLTYFQNEAQLEKSRLLSDRFSAERPKGSFSTLEIQRTEQGDSAMYLCASSILSSASGVFNEQFFGPGTRLTVL.

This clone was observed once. The CDR3 coding sequence is TGTGCCAGCAGTTACAGGCAGGGCACCAATCAGCCCCAGCATTTT. This encodes CASSYRQGTNQPQHF. The gene calls are TRBV6-6 and TRBJ1-5; tentative D call: TRBD1 (5 bases). This CDR3 spans 15 amino acids. The germline gives CDR1 MNHNY, CDR2 SVGAGI (reference sequence). Deletions cut 2 bases from V and 3 bases from J, with 11 bases between.

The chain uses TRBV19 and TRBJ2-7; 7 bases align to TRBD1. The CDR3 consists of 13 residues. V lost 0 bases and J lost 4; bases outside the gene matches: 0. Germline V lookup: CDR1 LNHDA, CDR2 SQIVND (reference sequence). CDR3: CASSIDRGYEQYF. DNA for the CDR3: TGTGCCAGTAGTATAGACAGGGGGTACGAGCAGTACTTC.

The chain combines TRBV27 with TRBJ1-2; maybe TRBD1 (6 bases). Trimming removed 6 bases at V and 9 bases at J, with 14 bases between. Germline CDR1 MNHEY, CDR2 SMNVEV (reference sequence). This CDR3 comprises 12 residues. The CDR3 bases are TGTGCCAGCAGGGGGGACATCCCAAGCTACACCTTC. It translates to CASRGDIPSYTF.

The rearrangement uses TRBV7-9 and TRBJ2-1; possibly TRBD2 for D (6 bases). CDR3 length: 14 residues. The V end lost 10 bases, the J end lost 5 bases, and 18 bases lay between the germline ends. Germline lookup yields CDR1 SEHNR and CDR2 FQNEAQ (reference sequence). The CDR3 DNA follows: TGTGCCATCGCATGGGGGGTCCGGGACAATGAGCAGTTCTTC. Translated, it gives CAIAWGVRDNEQFF. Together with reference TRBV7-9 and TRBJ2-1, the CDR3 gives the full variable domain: DTGVSQNPRHKITKRGQNVTFRCDPISEHNRLYWYRQTLGQGPEFLTYFQNEAQLEKSRLLSDRFSAERPKGSFSTLEIQRTEQGDSAMYLCAIAWGVRDNEQFFGPGTRLTVL.

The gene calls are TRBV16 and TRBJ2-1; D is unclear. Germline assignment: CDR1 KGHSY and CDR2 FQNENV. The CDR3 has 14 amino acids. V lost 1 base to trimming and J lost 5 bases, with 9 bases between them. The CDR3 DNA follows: TGTGCCAGCAGCCAATTCGACCGGGACAATGAGCAGTTCTTC. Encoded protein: CASSQFDRDNEQFF.

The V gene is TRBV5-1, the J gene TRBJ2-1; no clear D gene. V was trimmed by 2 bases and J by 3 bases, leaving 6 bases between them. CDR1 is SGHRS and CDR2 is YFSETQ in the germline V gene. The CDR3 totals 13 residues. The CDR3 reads CASSLDNYNEQFF. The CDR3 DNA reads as TGCGCCAGCAGCTTAGACAACTACAATGAGCAGTTCTTC.

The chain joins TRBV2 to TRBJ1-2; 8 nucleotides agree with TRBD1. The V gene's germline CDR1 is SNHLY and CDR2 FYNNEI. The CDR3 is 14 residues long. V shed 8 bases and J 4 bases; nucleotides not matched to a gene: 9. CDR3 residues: CASGVGQETYGYTF. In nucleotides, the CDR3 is TGTGCCAGCGGAGTGGGACAGGAGACCTATGGCTACACCTTC.

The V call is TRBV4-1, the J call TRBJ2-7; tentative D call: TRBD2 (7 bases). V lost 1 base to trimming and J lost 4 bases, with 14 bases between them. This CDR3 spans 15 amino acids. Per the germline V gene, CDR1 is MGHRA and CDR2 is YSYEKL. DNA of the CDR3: TGCGCCAGCAGCCAAGGAGGTCGGGGGGCATACGAGCAGTACTTC. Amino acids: CASSQGGRGAYEQYF.

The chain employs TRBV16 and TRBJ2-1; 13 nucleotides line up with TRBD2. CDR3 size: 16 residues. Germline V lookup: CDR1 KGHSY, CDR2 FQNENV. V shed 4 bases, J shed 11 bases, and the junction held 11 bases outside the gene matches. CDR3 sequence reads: CASSRKGTSGVRKQFF. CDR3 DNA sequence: TGTGCCAGCAGCCGTAAAGGGACTAGCGGGGTACGCAAGCAGTTCTTC.

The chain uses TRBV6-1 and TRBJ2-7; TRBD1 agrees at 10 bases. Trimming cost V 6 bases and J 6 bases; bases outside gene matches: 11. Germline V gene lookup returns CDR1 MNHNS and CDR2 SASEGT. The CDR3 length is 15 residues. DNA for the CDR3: TGTGCCAGCAGCACCGGGACAGGGGTACTGGGCGAGCAGTACTTC. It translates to CASSTGTGVLGEQYF.

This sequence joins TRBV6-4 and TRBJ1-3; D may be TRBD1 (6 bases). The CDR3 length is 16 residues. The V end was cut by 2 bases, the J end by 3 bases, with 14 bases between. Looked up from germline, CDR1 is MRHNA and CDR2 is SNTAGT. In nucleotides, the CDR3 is TGTGCCAGCAGTGACCCACACGGGACATATGGAAACACCATATATTTT. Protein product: CASSDPHGTYGNTIYF.

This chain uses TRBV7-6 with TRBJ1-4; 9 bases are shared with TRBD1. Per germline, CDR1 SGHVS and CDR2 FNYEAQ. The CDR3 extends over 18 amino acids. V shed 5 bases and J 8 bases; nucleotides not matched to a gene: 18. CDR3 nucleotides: TGTGCCAGCAGCATGACGCCAGAGATGACGACAGGGGGGGAAAAACTGTTTTTT. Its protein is CASSMTPEMTTGGEKLFF.

The CDR3 is CASSPGTSGGYETQYF. The CDR3 region has the DNA TGTGCCAGCTCACCAGGGACTAGCGGGGGTTATGAGACCCAGTACTTC. This chain uses TRBV18 with TRBJ2-5, with 14 bases identical to TRBD2. With V trimmed by 2 bases and J by 5 bases, 4 bases remained unmatched. The V gene's germline CDR1 is KGHSH and CDR2 LQKENI. The CDR3 loop spans 16 amino acids.